Reported below is one T cell receptor beta chain. Its recognized antigen is unknown. No much larger clonotype is one base removed from it; base qualities were not supplied. CDR1 and CDR2, per the germline V gene, are SGHTA and FQGNSA. The cysteine opens and the phenylalanine closes a CDR3 of 17 amino acids. Only the CDR3 DNA is retained, 51 bases long and in frame from the first base. Ends trimmed: V by 1 base, J by 1 base; bases unmatched to a gene: 7. TCRbeta CDR3 regions were amplified from genomic DNA by means of the immunoSEQ Assay, a bias-controlled multiplex PCR. The paper's data handling went like this. Nucleated cell counts per sample were estimated from amplification of reference gene primers within the assay. To quantify the absolute abundance of each unique TCRbeta CDR3 rearrangement, sequence reads were collapsed and filtered. For each sample, productive Simpson clonality was calculated as the square root of Simpson's diversity index over productive rearrangements. Held by TCRdb, this immuneACCESS table contains in-frame sequences only and omits some clones. Under half of the omission traces to an unresolved V gene where checked; the cause of the rest is unknown. The D gene and trimming were derived from the DNA, and the V and J assignments and clone size from that table. The sample includes roughly 230,000 clones, with about nine tenths observed a single time. The top ten clonotypes cover almost 4% of the sample.

The sample comes from a study of blood T cell repertoires in COVID-19 (dated by TCRdb to 2020 to 2022). Background on the whole study: The collaborator samples originated in the United States, Italy and Spain and spanned the acute and convalescent phases of COVID-19. The prospective study material was composed of cDNA or gDNA derived from T cells, B-cell-depleted T cells, or PBMCs. Subjects who had been exposed to COVID-19, were actively infected with it, or had recovered from it provided the deeply sampled blood TCRbeta repertoires that made up the dataset. The repertoires were released in a freely available public database intended as a resource for research on the immune response to SARS-CoV-2. Samples were obtained from the ongoing ImmuneRACE study (first 160 participants) and from 1,254 subjects provided by 6 global collaborators. A de-identified subject ID, COVID-19 status, age in years and sex were almost always included in the sample metadata. HLA class I and class II types, where available, came from metadata supplied by the sample provider rather than from assay-based typing.

Findings and caveats that apply to the study as a whole: Clinical and demographic metadata were provided uncurated, with the amount varying by source and participant.

Participants in the prospective study were aged roughly 18 to 100 years, lived in some 24 United States geographic areas, and enrolled through a virtual design. In the prospective study, cohorts were assigned on the basis of participant-reported clinical history obtained from a screening survey and a study questionnaire. Each participant in the prospective study had whole blood, serum and a nasopharyngeal or oropharyngeal swab collected by mobile phlebotomists. Over a roughly 2-month period, participants in the prospective study had the option of providing additional blood draws and questionnaires. Before DNA extraction, blood samples from the prospective study were shipped at room temperature or frozen.

The sequencing sample was made of PBMCs or T cells enriched from blood (not recorded which). The receptor was derived from a young woman with acute COVID-19. The V and J genes are TRBV7-2 and TRBJ1-5, with TRBD1 identical over 7 junction bases. The DNA is as follows: TGTGCCAGCAGCTTAGGCTCAGGGGGATTGAGCAATCAGCCCCAGCATTTT. It codes for CASSLGSGGLSNQPQHF.